This T cell receptor beta chain was documented in a study of CD8+ T cells in alopecia areata. Regarding the study as a whole: Sequencing of scalp samples also includes resident alphabeta T cells from normal skin. Elevated clonality characterized lesional scalp relative to normal scalp, particularly in alopecia totalis/universalis.

Points on this clone: No antigen is known for it.

Germline assignment: CDR1 SQVTM and CDR2 ANQGSEA. J was trimmed by 4 bases and V by 4 bases; bases with no gene match: 2. The CDR3 length is 12 residues. Regarding treatment: oral pan-JAK inhibitor, 5-10 mg twice daily. Extracted RNA was reverse transcribed, and the resulting cDNA served as sequencing template. Profiled with immunoSEQ multiplex PCR; TCRdb holds only in-frame clones, not every one. The sample holds around 300,000 clones; approximately 60% are singletons and the top ten take about 0.93%. The chain couples TRBV29-1 to TRBJ1-1, with 8 bases lining up with TRBD1. Sample: CD4+ T cells sorted from blood, taken around week 53, from a patient treated with tofacitinib. The origin of this receptor is a human donor with alopecia areata. CDR3 DNA sequence: TGCAGCGTTGCAGGGGGCCGCACTGAAGCTTTCTTT. This encodes CSVAGGRTEAFF.